Sequencing of this TCR beta chain was carried out in a study of OX40 agonist ivuxolimab in advanced cancers. For the study at large: In this cohort, patients received ivuxolimab, an agonistic anti-OX40 (CD134) antibody. Patients were around 83% male with ages roughly 23 to 79, mean about 65. Two cutaneous melanoma patients and one hepatocellular carcinoma patient, three in all, had partial responses.

For this clone: Its specificity is unknown.

Looked up from germline, CDR1 is MGHRA and CDR2 is YSYEKL. The CDR3 runs to 15 residues. V dropped 2 bases and J dropped 4 bases, with 12 bases sitting between them. Method: immunoSEQ multiplex PCR; TCRdb's copy keeps in-frame clones and lacks some. The sample includes around 70,000 clones, about 94% of them seen just once. Study findings and constraints: At doses 0.1 to 3.0 mg/kg, CD4+ and CD8+ clones expanded.

This material consisted of CD4+ or CD8+ T cells sorted from blood, taken in a trial of the OX40 agonist ivuxolimab. V usage is TRBV4-1 and J usage is TRBJ2-1; D not resolved. The sequence derives from an adult with an advanced solid tumor such as melanoma, head and neck, liver or kidney cancer. CDR3 bases: TGCGCCAGCAGCCAACAGGTGCCTCAGTACAATGAGCAGTTCTTC. Translating gives CASSQQVPQYNEQFF.